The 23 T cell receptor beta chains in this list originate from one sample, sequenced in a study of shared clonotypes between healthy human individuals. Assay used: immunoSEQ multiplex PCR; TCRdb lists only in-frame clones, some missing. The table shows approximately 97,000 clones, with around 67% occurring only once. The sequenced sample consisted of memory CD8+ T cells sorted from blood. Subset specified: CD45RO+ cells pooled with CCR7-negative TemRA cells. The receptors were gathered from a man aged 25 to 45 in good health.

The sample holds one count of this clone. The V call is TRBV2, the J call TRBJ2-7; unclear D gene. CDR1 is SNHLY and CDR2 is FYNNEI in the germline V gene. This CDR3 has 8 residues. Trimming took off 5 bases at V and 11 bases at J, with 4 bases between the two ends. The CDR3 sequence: CASSREYF. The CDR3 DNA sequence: TGTGCCAGCAGTCGAGAGTACTTC.

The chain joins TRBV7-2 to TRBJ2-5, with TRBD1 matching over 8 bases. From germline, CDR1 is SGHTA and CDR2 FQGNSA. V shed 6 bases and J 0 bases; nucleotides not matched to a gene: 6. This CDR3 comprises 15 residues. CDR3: CASRAGTGNQETQYF. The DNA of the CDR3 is TGTGCCAGCAGGGCTGGGACAGGCAACCAAGAGACCCAGTACTTC.

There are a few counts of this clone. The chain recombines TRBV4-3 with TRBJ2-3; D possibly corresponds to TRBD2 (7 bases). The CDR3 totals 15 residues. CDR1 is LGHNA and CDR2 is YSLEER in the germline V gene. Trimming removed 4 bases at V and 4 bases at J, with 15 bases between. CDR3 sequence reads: CASSRELGGADTQYF. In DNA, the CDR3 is TGCGCCAGCAGCCGCGAACTAGGGGGGGCAGATACGCAGTATTTT.

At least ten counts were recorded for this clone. The CDR3 region has the DNA TGTGCCAGCAGTGAGGGCGGGAGGGCCACAGATACGCAGTATTTT. This encodes CASSEGGRATDTQYF. The chain links TRBV6-4 to TRBJ2-3, with 9 bases fitting TRBD2. The CDR3 covers 15 residues. With V trimmed by 3 bases and J by 2 bases, 3 bases remained unmatched. The germline gives CDR1 MRHNA, CDR2 SNTAGT.

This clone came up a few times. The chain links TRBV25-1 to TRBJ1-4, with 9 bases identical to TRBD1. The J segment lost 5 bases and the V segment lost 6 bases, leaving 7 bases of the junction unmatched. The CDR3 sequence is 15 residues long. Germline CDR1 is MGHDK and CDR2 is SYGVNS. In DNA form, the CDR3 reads TGTGCCAGCAGAGACAGGGGGGCCGGGAATGAAAAACTGTTTTTT. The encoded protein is CASRDRGAGNEKLFF.

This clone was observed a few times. CDR3 sequence (DNA): TGTGCCAGCTCAATCAAAAACACCGGGGAGCTGTTTTTT. Translating gives CASSIKNTGELFF. V usage is TRBV18 and J usage is TRBJ2-2; D unclear. Trimming left V 5 bases short and J 2 bases short, with 6 bases between. CDR1 is KGHSH, CDR2 LQKENI, per germline. This CDR3 is built from 13 residues.

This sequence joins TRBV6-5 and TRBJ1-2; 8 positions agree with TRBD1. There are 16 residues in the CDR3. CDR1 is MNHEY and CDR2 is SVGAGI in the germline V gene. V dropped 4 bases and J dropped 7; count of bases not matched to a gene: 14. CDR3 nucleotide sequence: TGTGCCAGCAGTTCCGATATGGGACAGGAGAAGGCTGGCTACACCTTC. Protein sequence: CASSSDMGQEKAGYTF.

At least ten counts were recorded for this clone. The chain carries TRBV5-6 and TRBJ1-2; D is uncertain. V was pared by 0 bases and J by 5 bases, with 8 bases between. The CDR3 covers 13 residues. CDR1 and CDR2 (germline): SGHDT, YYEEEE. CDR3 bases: TGTGCCAGCAGCTTGGTGGCGGCTTATGGCTACACCTTC. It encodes CASSLVAAYGYTF.

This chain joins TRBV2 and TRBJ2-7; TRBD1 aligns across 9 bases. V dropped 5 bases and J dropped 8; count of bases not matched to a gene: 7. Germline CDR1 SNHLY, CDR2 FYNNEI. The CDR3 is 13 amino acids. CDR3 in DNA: TGTGCCAGCAGTCCGGGACAGGGTCTTAAGCAGTACTTC. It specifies CASSPGQGLKQYF.

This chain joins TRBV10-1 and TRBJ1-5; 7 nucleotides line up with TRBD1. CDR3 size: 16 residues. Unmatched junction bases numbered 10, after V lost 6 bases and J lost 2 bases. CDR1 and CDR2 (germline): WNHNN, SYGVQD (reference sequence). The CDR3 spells CASSPRIGQGNQPQHF. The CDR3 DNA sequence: TGCGCCAGCAGCCCCCGAATTGGACAGGGCAATCAGCCCCAGCATTTT.

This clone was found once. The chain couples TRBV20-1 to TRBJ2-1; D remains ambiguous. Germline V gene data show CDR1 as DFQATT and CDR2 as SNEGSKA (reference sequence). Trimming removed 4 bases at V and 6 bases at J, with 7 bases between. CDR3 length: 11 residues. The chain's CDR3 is CSATRINEQFF. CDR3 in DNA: TGCAGTGCTACTAGGATCAATGAGCAGTTCTTC.

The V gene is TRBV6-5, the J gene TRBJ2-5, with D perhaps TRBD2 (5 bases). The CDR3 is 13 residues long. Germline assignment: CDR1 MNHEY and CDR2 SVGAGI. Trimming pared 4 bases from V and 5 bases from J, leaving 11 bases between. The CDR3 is CASSLRTGETQYF. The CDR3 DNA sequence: TGTGCCAGCAGTTTACGGACGGGGGAGACCCAGTACTTC.

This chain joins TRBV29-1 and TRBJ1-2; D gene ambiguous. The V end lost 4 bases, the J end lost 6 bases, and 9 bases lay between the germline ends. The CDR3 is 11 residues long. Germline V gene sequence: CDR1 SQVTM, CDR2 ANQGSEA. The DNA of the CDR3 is TGCAGCGTTGGGGGTCAGGATGGCTACACCTTC. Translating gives CSVGGQDGYTF.

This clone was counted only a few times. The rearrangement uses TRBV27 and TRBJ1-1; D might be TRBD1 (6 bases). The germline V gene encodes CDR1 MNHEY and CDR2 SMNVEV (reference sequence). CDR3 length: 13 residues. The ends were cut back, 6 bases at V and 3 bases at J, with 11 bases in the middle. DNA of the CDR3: TGTGCCAGCAGCCCTACAGGGTACACTGAAGCTTTCTTT. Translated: CASSPTGYTEAFF.

The CDR3: CASSPTGYNEQFF. As DNA, the CDR3 is TGTGCCAGCAGCCCGACAGGCTACAATGAGCAGTTCTTC. The J gene is TRBJ2-1, the V gene TRBV7-9; perhaps TRBD1 as D (6 bases). Trimming left V 5 bases short and J 3 bases short, with 8 bases between. Germline V gene lookup returns CDR1 SEHNR and CDR2 FQNEAQ (reference sequence). The CDR3 is made up of 13 amino acids.

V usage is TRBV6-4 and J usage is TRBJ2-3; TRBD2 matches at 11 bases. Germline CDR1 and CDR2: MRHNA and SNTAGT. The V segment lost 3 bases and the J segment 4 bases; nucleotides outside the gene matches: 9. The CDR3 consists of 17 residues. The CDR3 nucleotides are TGTGCCAGCAGTGATTTTTTAGCGGGAGGGCGAGCAGATACGCAGTATTTT. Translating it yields CASSDFLAGGRADTQYF.

CDR3 loop: CASSIGTQVAEYF. CDR3 nucleotides: TGTGCCAGCAGTATAGGGACTCAGGTCGCGGAGTACTTC. The V call is TRBV6-5, the J call TRBJ2-7; D may be TRBD2 (6 bases). Trimming removed 5 bases at V and 11 bases at J, with 19 bases between. The germline V gene has CDR1 MNHEY and CDR2 SVGAGI. This CDR3 contains 13 residues.

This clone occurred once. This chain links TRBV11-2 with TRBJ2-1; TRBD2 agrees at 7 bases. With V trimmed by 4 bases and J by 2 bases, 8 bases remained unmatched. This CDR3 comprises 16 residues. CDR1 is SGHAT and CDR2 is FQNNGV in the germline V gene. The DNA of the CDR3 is TGTGCCAGCAGCTCGCCCCGCGGGAGCCCCTACAATGAGCAGTTCTTC. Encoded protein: CASSSPRGSPYNEQFF.

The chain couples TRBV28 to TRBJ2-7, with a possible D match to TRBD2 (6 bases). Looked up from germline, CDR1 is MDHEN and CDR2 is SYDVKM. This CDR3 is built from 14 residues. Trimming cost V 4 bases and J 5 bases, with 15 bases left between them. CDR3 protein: CASSYGREVDEQYF. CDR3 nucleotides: TGTGCCAGCAGTTACGGCAGGGAGGTAGACGAGCAGTACTTC.

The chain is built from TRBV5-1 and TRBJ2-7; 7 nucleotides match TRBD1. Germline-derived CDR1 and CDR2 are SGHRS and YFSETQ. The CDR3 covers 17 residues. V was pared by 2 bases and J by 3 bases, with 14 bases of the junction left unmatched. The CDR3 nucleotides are TGCGCCAGCAGCTTACCTAAAGAGGGGGCTTGGAGCTACGAGCAGTACTTC. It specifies CASSLPKEGAWSYEQYF.

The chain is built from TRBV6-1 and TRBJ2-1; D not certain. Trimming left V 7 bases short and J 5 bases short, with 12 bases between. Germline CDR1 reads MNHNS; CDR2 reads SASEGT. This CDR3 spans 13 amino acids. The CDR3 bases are TGTGCCAGCACCCCTAGTGGGCACAATGAGCAGTTCTTC. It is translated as CASTPSGHNEQFF.

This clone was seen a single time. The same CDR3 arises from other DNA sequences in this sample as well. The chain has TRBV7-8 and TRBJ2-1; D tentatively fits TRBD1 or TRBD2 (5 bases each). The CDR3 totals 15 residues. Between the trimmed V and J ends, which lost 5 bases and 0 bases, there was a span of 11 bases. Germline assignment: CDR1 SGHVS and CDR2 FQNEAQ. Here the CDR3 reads CASSPGPSSYNEQFF. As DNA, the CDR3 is TGTGCCAGCAGCCCGGGGCCTAGCTCCTACAATGAGCAGTTCTTC.

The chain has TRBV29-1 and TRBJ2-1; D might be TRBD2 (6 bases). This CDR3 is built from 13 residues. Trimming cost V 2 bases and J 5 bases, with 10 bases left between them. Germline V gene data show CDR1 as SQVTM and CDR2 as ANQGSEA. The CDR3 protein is CSVERGSNNEQFF. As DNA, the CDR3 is TGCAGCGTTGAACGGGGGTCCAACAATGAGCAGTTCTTC.